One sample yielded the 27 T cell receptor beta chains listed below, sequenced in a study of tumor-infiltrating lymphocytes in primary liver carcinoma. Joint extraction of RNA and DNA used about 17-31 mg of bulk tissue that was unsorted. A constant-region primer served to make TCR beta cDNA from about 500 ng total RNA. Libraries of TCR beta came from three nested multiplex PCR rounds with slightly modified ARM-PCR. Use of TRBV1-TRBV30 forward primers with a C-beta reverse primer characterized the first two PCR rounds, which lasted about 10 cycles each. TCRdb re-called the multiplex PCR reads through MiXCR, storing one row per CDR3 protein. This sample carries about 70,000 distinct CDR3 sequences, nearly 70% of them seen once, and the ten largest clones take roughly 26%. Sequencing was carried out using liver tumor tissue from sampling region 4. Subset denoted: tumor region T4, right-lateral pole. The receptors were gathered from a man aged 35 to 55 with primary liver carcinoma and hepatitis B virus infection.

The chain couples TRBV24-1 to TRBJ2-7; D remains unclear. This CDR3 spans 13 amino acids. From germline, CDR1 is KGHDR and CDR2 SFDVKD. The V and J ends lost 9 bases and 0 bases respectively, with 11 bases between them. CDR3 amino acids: CATGPSNSYEQYF. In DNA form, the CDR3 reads TGTGCCACCGGACCTTCCAACTCCTACGAGCAGTACTTC.

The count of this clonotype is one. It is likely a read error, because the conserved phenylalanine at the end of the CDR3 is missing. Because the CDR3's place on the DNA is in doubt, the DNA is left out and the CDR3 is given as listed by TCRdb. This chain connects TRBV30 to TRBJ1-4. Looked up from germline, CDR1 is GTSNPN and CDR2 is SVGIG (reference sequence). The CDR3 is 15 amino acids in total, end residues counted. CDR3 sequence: CAWSVLGSTIEKLLS.

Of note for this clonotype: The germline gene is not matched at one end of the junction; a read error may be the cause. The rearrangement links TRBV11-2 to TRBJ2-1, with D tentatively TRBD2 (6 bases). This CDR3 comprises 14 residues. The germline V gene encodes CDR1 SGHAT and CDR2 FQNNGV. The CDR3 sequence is CTSNSAGPGNERFF. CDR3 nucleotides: TGTACCAGCAATTCAGCGGGCCCTGGGAATGAGCGGTTCTTC.

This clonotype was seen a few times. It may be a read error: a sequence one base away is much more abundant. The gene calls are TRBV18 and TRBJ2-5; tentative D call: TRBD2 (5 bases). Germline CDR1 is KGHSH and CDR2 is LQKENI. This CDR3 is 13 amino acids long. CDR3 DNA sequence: TGTGCCAACTCACCATCTGAGCGGGAGACCCAGTACTTC. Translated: CANSPSERETQYF.

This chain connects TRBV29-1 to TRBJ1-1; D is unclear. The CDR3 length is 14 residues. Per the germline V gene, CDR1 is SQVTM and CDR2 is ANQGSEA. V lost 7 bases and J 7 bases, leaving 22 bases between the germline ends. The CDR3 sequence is CSARKLALEGEAFF. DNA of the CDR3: TGCAGCGCCCGGAAGCTGGCCCTGGAGGGTGAAGCTTTCTTT.

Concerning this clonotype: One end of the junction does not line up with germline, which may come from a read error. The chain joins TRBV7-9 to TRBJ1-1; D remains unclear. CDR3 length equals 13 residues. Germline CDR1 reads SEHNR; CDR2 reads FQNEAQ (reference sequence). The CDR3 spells CASSLGGGTDAFF. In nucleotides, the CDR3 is TGTGCCAGCAGCTTAGGGGGTGGCACTGATGCTTTCTTT.

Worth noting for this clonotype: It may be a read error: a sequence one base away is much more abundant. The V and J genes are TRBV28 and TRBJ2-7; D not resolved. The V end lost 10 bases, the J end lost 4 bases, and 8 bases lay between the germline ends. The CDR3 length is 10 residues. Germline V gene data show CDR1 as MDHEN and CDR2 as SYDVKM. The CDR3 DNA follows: TGTGCCAACGGTAATTACGAGCAGTACTTC. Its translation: CANGNYEQYF.

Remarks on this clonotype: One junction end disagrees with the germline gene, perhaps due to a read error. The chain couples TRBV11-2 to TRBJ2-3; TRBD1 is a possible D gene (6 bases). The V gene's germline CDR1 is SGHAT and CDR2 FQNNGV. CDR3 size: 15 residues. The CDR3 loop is CVSSMGHSETETQYF. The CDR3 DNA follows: TGTGTCAGCAGCATGGGACATAGCGAGACAGAGACGCAGTATTTT.

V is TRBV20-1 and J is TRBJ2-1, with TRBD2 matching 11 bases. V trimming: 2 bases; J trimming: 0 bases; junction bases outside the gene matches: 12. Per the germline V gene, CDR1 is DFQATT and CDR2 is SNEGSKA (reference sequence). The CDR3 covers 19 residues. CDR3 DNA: TGCAGTGCTAGACCCCGTTTAGCGGGAGGGCAAAGCTCCTACAATGAGCAGTTCTTC. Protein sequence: CSARPRLAGGQSSYNEQFF.

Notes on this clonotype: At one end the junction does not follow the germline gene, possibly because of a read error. CDR3 in amino acids: CASSFRSGSNTDTQYF. The CDR3 DNA follows: TGTGCGAGCAGTTTTAGGAGCGGTTCTAACACAGATACGCAGTATTTT. The chain joins TRBV12-3 or TRBV12-4 to TRBJ2-3; D perhaps matches TRBD2 (5 bases). CDR3 size: 16 residues.

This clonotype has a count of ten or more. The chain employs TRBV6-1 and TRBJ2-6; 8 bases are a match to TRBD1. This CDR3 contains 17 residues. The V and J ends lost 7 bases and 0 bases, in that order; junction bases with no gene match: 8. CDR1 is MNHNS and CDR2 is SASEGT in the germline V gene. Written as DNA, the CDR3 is TGTGCCAGCACCCTGGGACAGGACCGCTCTGGGGCCAACGTCCTGACTTTC. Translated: CASTLGQDRSGANVLTF.

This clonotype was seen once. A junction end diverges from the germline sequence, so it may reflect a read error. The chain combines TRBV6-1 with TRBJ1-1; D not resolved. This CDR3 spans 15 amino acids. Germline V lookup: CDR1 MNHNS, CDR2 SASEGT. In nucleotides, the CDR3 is TGTGTCAGCAGTAAGAAGCCGTACTCTAACACTGAAGCTTTCTTT. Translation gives CVSSKKPYSNTEAFF.

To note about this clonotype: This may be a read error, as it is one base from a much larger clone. Here the CDR3 DNA reads TGCGCCAGCACCCTGGTCCAGGCCGTAGATACGCAGTATTTT. It is translated as CASTLVQAVDTQYF. The chain carries TRBV5-1 and TRBJ2-3; no reliable D call. V was shortened by 6 bases and J by 5 bases, with 16 bases between the two germline ends. Germline V gives CDR1 SGHRS, CDR2 YFSETQ. This CDR3 has 14 residues.

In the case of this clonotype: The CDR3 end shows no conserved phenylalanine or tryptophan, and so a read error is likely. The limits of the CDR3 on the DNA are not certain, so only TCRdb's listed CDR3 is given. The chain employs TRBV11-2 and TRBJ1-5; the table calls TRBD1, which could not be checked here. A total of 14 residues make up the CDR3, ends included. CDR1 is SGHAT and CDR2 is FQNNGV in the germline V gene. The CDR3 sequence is CANSLSGYNQPPHS.

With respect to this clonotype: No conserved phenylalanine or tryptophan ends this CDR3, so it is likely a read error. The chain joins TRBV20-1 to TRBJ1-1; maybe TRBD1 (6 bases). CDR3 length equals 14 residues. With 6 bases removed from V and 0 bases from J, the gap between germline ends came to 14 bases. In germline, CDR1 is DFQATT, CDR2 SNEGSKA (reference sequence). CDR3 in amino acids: CSAPRGGMNTEAFL. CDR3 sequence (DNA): TGCAGTGCCCCTAGGGGGGGTATGAACACTGAAGCTTTCTTA.

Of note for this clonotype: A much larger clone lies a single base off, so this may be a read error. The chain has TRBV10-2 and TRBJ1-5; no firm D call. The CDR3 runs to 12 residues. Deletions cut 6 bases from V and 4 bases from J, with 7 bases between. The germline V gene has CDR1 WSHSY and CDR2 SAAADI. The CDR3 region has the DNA TGCGCCAGCAGAACAGAGAATCAGCCCCAGCATTTT. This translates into CASRTENQPQHF.

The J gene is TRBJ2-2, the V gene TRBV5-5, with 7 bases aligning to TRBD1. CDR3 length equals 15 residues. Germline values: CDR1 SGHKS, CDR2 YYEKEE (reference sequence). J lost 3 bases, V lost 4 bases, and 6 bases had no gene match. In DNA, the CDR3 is TGTGCCAGCAGCCCCTTAGGGGGCGACACCGGGGAGCTGTTTTTT. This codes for CASSPLGGDTGELFF.

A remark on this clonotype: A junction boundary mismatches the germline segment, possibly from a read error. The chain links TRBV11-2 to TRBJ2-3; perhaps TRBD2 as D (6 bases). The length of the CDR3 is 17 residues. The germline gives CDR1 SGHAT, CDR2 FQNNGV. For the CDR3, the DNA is TGTGCCAGCAGCTTCTATCGACATGGGGAGGTTACAGATACGCAGTACTTT. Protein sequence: CASSFYRHGEVTDTQYF.

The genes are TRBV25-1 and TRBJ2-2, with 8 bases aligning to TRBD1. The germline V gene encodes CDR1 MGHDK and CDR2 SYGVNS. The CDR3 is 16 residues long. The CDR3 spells CVISDRGPRHTGELFF. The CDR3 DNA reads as TGTGTCATCAGTGACAGGGGACCACGCCACACCGGGGAGCTGTTTTTT.

CDR3 loop: CASSIGTGETQYF. In nucleotides, the CDR3 is TGTGCCAGTAGTATAGGAACCGGGGAGACCCAGTACTTC. The chain combines TRBV19 with TRBJ2-5; D is ambiguous. Germline assignment: CDR1 LNHDA and CDR2 SQIVND (reference sequence). The V gene lost 1 base and the J gene lost 5 bases, with 8 bases spanning the gap. The CDR3 has 13 amino acids.

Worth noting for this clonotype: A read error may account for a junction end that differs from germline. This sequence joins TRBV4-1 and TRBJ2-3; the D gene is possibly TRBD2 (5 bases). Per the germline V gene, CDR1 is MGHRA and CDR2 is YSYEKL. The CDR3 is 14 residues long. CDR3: CASSLVGSTDTHYF. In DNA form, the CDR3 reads TGCGCCAGCAGTCTGGTGGGGAGCACAGATACGCACTATTTT.

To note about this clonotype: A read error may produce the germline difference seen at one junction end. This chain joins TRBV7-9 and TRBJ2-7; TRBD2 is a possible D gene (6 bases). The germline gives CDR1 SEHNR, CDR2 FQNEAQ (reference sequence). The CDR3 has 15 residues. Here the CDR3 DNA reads TGTGTCAGCAGTAGAGCAGCGGGTGGGACCTACGAACAGTACTTC. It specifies CVSSRAAGGTYEQYF.

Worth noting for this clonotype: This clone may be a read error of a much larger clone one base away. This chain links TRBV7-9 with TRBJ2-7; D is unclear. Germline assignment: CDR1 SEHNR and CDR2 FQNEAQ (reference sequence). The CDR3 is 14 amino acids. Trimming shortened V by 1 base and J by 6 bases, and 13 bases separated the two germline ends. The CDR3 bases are TGTGCCAGCAGCTTAGGCCCCCCACACGGCGAGCAGTACTTC. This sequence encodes CASSLGPPHGEQYF.

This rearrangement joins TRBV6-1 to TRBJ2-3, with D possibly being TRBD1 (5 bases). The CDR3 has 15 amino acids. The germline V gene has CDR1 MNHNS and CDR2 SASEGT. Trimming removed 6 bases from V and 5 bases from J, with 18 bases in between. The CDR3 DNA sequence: TGTGCCAGCAGCACCATCGACAGAGGCAGAGATACGCAGTATTTT. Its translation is CASSTIDRGRDTQYF.

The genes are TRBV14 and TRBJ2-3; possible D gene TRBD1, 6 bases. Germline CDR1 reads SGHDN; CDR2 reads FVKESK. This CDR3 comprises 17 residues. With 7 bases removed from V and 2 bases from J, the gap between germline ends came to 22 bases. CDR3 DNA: TGTGCCAGCAACCATAGGGGGAGCGGACCTTCCACAGATACGCAGTATTTT. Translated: CASNHRGSGPSTDTQYF.

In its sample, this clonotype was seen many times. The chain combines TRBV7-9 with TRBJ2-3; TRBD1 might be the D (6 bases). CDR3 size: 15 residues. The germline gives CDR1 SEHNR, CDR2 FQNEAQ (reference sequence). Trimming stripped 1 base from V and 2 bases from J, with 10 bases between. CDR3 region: CASSLVQGTTDTQYF. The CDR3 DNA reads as TGTGCCAGCAGCTTAGTCCAGGGGACCACAGATACGCAGTATTTT.

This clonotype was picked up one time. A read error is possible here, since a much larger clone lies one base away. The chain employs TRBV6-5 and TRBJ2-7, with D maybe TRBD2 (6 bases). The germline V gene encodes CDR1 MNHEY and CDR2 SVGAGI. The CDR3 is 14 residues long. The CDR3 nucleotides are TGTGTCATCAGGGAGACTAGAGCGGGTTACGAGCAGTACTTC. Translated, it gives CVIRETRAGYEQYF.